The 11 T cell receptor beta chains below were found in one sample sequenced in a study of blood T cell repertoires in COVID-19. Clones were sequenced by immunoSEQ multiplex PCR, and TCRdb holds only the in-frame ones, with some missing. The table has 200,000 or so clones, approximately 86% seen once. The sample consisted of peripheral blood. The receptors were sampled from a man in his 70s with active or convalescent COVID-19.

The chain employs TRBV6-2 or TRBV6-3 and TRBJ2-3; TRBD2 aligns across 12 bases. V lost 2 bases to trimming and J lost 2 bases; unmatched junction nucleotides: 2. The germline V gene encodes CDR1 MNHEY and CDR2 SVGEGT. The CDR3 is made up of 16 amino acids. CDR3 sequence reads: CASSYLAGGVTDTQYF. The CDR3 nucleotides are TGTGCCAGCAGTTACCTAGCGGGAGGGGTCACAGATACGCAGTATTTT.

The chain combines TRBV7-8 with TRBJ1-4; unclear D gene. V was cut by 1 base and J by 10 bases, with 10 bases left in between. The CDR3 spans 13 residues. Germline V gives CDR1 SGHVS, CDR2 FQNEAQ. This CDR3 reads CASSLDRIGKLFF. The CDR3 DNA is TGTGCCAGCAGCTTAGACCGAATCGGAAAACTGTTTTTT.

V and J are TRBV3-1 (or the pseudogene TRBV3-2) and TRBJ2-2, with D maybe TRBD2 (5 bases). V was pared by 4 bases and J by 4 bases, with 10 bases between. CDR1 is LGHDT, CDR2 YNNKEL, per germline (reference sequence). This CDR3 is 14 amino acids long. The CDR3 region is CASSPRSGTGELFF. CDR3 bases: TGTGCCAGCAGCCCCCGGAGCGGCACCGGGGAGCTGTTTTTT.

The chain couples TRBV7-9 to TRBJ1-5, with D perhaps TRBD1 (5 bases). The V gene's germline CDR1 is SEHNR and CDR2 FQNEAQ (reference sequence). The CDR3 consists of 13 residues. V lost 5 bases to trimming and J lost 11 bases, with 16 bases between them. As DNA, the CDR3 is TGTGCCAGCAGCCCAGAATATGGGGGGTCCCAGCATTTT. Translating gives CASSPEYGGSQHF. The full variable domain, completed using reference TRBV7-9 and TRBJ1-5, is DTGVSQNPRHKITKRGQNVTFRCDPISEHNRLYWYRQTLGQGPEFLTYFQNEAQLEKSRLLSDRFSAERPKGSFSTLEIQRTEQGDSAMYLCASSPEYGGSQHFGDGTRLSIL.

The CDR3 loop is CASSSIWGGTDTQYF. CDR3 DNA sequence: TGTGCCAGCAGCTCGATTTGGGGGGGGACAGATACGCAGTATTTT. V and J are TRBV7-9 and TRBJ2-3; 7 bases agree with TRBD2. There are 15 residues in the CDR3. J lost 3 bases, V lost 4 bases, and 7 bases had no gene match. The germline gives CDR1 SEHNR, CDR2 FQNEAQ (reference sequence).

This rearrangement joins TRBV5-1 to TRBJ2-2; TRBD1 aligns across 10 bases. With 6 bases clipped from V and 0 bases from J, the junction kept 11 bases outside the gene matches. This CDR3 region has 18 residues. Germline V CDR1 and CDR2: SGHRS, YFSETQ. CDR3 coding DNA: TGCGCCAGCACCATTAGGGGACAGGGGACCACGAACACCGGGGAGCTGTTTTTT. This codes for CASTIRGQGTTNTGELFF.

The chain recombines TRBV27 with TRBJ1-6, with 8 nucleotides matching TRBD1. Germline-derived CDR1 and CDR2 are MNHEY and SMNVEV (reference sequence). The CDR3 covers 15 residues. The V gene end was trimmed by 3 bases and the J gene end by 4 bases; junction bases not matched to a gene: 2. The CDR3 protein is CASSFTGGYNSPLHF. DNA of the CDR3: TGTGCCAGCAGTTTTACAGGGGGATATAATTCACCCCTCCACTTT.

CDR3 residues: CASSVRQGLSTDTQYF. The DNA for the CDR3 is TGTGCCAGCAGCGTGAGACAGGGCCTAAGCACAGATACGCAGTATTTT. The rearrangement joins TRBV9 to TRBJ2-3, with TRBD1 matching 7 bases. After removal of 2 bases from V and 0 bases from J, the junction contained 6 bases not matched to a gene. Germline CDR1 reads SGDLS; CDR2 reads YYNGEE. The CDR3 is 16 amino acids.

The chain carries TRBV30 and TRBJ2-5, with D possibly TRBD1 on 5 matching bases. The germline V and J ends were trimmed by 1 base and 5 bases, with 11 bases remaining between them. Looked up from germline, CDR1 is GTSNPN and CDR2 is SVGIG (reference sequence). This CDR3 region has 13 residues. The CDR3 spells CAWSGGRWETQYF. The DNA of the CDR3 is TGTGCCTGGAGTGGGGGCAGATGGGAGACCCAGTACTTC.

The V call is TRBV2, the J call TRBJ2-7; 7 bases agree with TRBD1. V dropped 5 bases and J dropped 4; count of bases not matched to a gene: 8. Germline V gene lookup returns CDR1 SNHLY and CDR2 FYNNEI. The CDR3 contains 14 residues. The CDR3 protein is CASSRLRQGYEQYF. The DNA for the CDR3 is TGTGCCAGCAGTCGGCTGAGACAGGGATACGAGCAGTACTTC.

The chain recombines TRBV6-2 or TRBV6-3 with TRBJ2-6, with D possibly matching TRBD1 (6 bases). The CDR3 spans 16 residues. V was pared by 4 bases and J by 2 bases, with 12 bases between. CDR1 and CDR2 from the germline V gene are MNHEY and SVGEGT. CDR3 amino acids: CASSLTGKPGANVLTF. The CDR3 coding sequence is TGTGCCAGCAGTTTAACAGGGAAGCCTGGGGCCAACGTCCTGACTTTC.